The 4 T cell receptor beta chains below come from one sample, sequenced in a study of vaccination and CD4 T cells after COVID-19. With the Oncomine TCR Beta short-read assay, DNA from cultured CD4+ T cells was sequenced. TCRdb re-analysed the PCR reads in MiXCR, keeping a single row per CDR3 protein. The data show around 15,000 distinct CDR3 sequences, around 55% seen once. Indicated time point: late sampling 161 to 241 days after vaccination in a few convalescent patients. Treatment specified: roughly nine-day PBMC culture with coronavirus spike peptide pools or control peptides (ViraFEST assay). Their specific antigens are unknown. The sample in question was CD4+ T cells from blood, cultured in vitro, obtained about 7 months after SARS-CoV-2 vaccination. Receptors were obtained from a human donor who had recovered from COVID-19.

V usage is TRBV21-1 and J usage is TRBJ2-7; the table's TRBD2 call for D was not verified on the DNA. TRBV21-1 is marked as a pseudogene. The CDR3 spans 16 residues. The CDR3 reads CASSCGLAGSPYEQYF. In nucleotides, the CDR3 is TGTGCCAGCAGCTGCGGACTAGCGGGATCCCCCTACGAGCAGTACTTC.

The chain's CDR3 is CASSPTSGGAPQYF. In nucleotides, the CDR3 is TGTGCCAGCAGCCCCACTAGCGGGGGGGCCCCCCAGTACTTC. This chain uses TRBV5-4 with TRBJ2-5; 13 bases are a match to TRBD2. V trimming: 4 bases; J trimming: 9 bases; junction bases outside the gene matches: 6. This CDR3 spans 14 amino acids. Germline CDR1 reads SGHNT; CDR2 reads YYREEE (reference sequence).

This clonotype has more than one count but fewer than ten. The CDR3 sequence: CSARDLNNEQFF. CDR3 nucleotides: TGCAGTGCTAGAGATCTTAACAATGAGCAGTTCTTC. The chain is built from TRBV20-1 and TRBJ2-1; no reliable D call. Germline CDR1 is DFQATT and CDR2 is SNEGSKA (reference sequence). This CDR3 has 12 residues. The ends were cut back, 0 bases at V and 5 bases at J, with 5 bases in the middle.

This sequence joins TRBV24-1 and TRBJ2-6; the match to TRBD1 covers 11 bases. The CDR3 loop spans 15 amino acids. V lost 9 bases and J lost 4; bases outside the gene matches: 4. Germline V gives CDR1 KGHDR, CDR2 SFDVKD. The CDR3 loop is CATGQGATGANVLTF. As DNA, the CDR3 is TGTGCCACCGGACAGGGGGCAACGGGGGCCAACGTCCTGACTTTC.